These 8 T cell receptor beta chains originate from one sample sequenced in a study of blood T cell repertoires in COVID-19. TCRdb's copy holds only in-frame clones and misses some; the assay was immunoSEQ multiplex PCR. Here the sample spans about 400,000 clones, 70% to 90% being singletons. Source material: PBMCs or T cells enriched from blood (not recorded which). These receptors all stem from a woman under 30 with acute COVID-19.

Details on this clone: The germline gene is not matched at one end of the junction; a read error may be the cause. The J gene is TRBJ1-2, the V gene TRBV3-1 (or the pseudogene TRBV3-2), with TRBD1 as a possible D gene (5 bases). Germline lookup yields CDR1 LGHDT and CDR2 YNNKEL (reference sequence). The CDR3 contains 13 residues. CDR3 DNA sequence: TGTGCCAGCACCCAAGGCGGGGGTTTAGGCTACACCTTC. Protein: CASTQGGGLGYTF.

The chain's CDR3 is CASSLLGRVNTEAFF. CDR3 nucleotides: TGTGCCAGCAGCTTATTAGGGAGGGTGAACACTGAAGCTTTCTTT. The chain recombines TRBV7-9 with TRBJ1-1; D ambiguous. This CDR3 is built from 15 residues. V shed 2 bases and J shed 0 bases, with 10 bases lying between them. Germline V gene lookup returns CDR1 SEHNR and CDR2 FQNEAQ (reference sequence).

This chain joins TRBV10-3 and TRBJ2-2; 8 bases match TRBD1. The CDR3 sequence is 16 residues long. J gave up 3 bases and V 3 bases, and 6 bases lay outside the gene matches. In germline, CDR1 is ENHRY, CDR2 SYGVKD. Here the CDR3 reads CAISEQGGSDTGELFF. DNA of the CDR3: TGTGCCATCAGTGAACAGGGGGGAAGTGACACCGGGGAGCTGTTTTTT.

This chain joins TRBV19 and TRBJ2-1, with D possibly TRBD1 on 5 matching bases. The V and J ends lost 10 bases and 2 bases respectively, with 12 bases between them. Germline V CDR1 and CDR2: LNHDA, SQIVND (reference sequence). There are 13 residues in the CDR3. DNA for the CDR3: TGTGCCACCTCAGGGCCAGCCTACAATGAGCAGTTCTTC. This codes for CATSGPAYNEQFF.

The table lists this clone with many counts. The rearrangement uses TRBV6-6 and TRBJ1-1, with TRBD1 matching over 7 bases. The germline CDR1 and CDR2 sequences are MNHNY and SVGAGI (reference sequence). The CDR3 spans 18 residues. V lost 5 bases, J lost 6 bases, and 21 bases stayed unmatched. CDR3 residues: CASSPSQGTDFWLAEAFF. DNA for the CDR3: TGTGCCAGCAGTCCCTCCCAAGGGACAGATTTTTGGTTGGCTGAAGCTTTCTTT.

The chain is built from TRBV24-1 and TRBJ2-1; TRBD2 agrees at 11 bases. Germline CDR1 and CDR2: KGHDR and SFDVKD. This CDR3 is built from 21 residues. J lost 1 base, V lost 4 bases, and 17 bases had no gene match. The CDR3 DNA sequence: TGTGCCACCAGTGAGGGTCTGAAGACTAGCGGGAAGGTGATATCCTACAATGAGCAGTTCTTC. It translates to CATSEGLKTSGKVISYNEQFF.

V and J are TRBV5-1 and TRBJ2-1, with D tentatively TRBD2 (6 bases). CDR1 and CDR2 (germline): SGHRS, YFSETQ. The CDR3 loop spans 17 amino acids. Between the trimmed V and J ends, which lost 2 bases and 0 bases, there was a span of 15 bases. CDR3 amino acids: CASSLRHRGSSYNEQFF. CDR3 coding DNA: TGCGCCAGCAGCTTACGGCATCGGGGGAGCTCCTACAATGAGCAGTTCTTC.

This clone was detected a few times. V gene TRBV18 combines with J gene TRBJ1-6, with 8 positions matching TRBD1. The CDR3 length is 15 residues. In germline, CDR1 is KGHSH, CDR2 LQKENI. V shed 2 bases, J shed 3 bases, and the junction held 0 bases outside the gene matches. In DNA form, the CDR3 reads TGTGCCAGCTCACCAGGACAGGGCTATAATTCACCCCTCCACTTT. Protein: CASSPGQGYNSPLHF.